The 16 T cell receptor beta chains reported below all come from one sample, sequenced in a study of blood T cell repertoires in COVID-19. Clones were sequenced by immunoSEQ multiplex PCR, and TCRdb holds only the in-frame ones, with some missing. The sample records tens of thousands of clones, about nine tenths being singletons. The specimen was peripheral blood. Every receptor here comes from a woman of 80 years or more in a cohort sampled during active or convalescent COVID-19.

The gene calls are TRBV5-4 and TRBJ2-7; D call uncertain. Trimming stripped 10 bases from V and 7 bases from J, with 21 bases between. From germline, CDR1 is SGHNT and CDR2 YYREEE (reference sequence). This CDR3 has 13 amino acids. The CDR3 loop is CAVSTPPSREQYF. Written as DNA, the CDR3 is TGTGCCGTAAGCACTCCACCCTCGAGGGAGCAGTACTTC.

The V gene is TRBV11-3, the J gene TRBJ1-1; D is uncertain. Germline V gives CDR1 SGHNT, CDR2 YENEEA. V lost 2 bases to trimming and J lost 7 bases, with 11 bases between them. This CDR3 has 13 residues. As DNA, the CDR3 is TGTGCCAGCAGCTTAAGCGCCTCGATTGAAGCTTTCTTT. Protein product: CASSLSASIEAFF.

The chain combines TRBV12-3 or TRBV12-4 with TRBJ1-2, with D tentatively TRBD1 (6 bases). Trimming took off 5 bases at V and 4 bases at J, with 11 bases between the two ends. The CDR3 length is 13 residues. The CDR3 DNA reads as TGTGCCAGCAGTCCGGACAGATTCTATGGCTACACCTTC. Its translation: CASSPDRFYGYTF.

A single count supports this clone. This chain joins TRBV6-5 and TRBJ1-2; unclear D gene. Germline CDR1 MNHEY, CDR2 SVGAGI. Trimming removed 0 bases at V and 4 bases at J, with 15 bases between. The CDR3 is 16 residues long. The CDR3 nucleotides are TGTGCCAGCAGTTACTCACTTTCCGGGAGCCCCTATGGCTACACCTTC. This translates into CASSYSLSGSPYGYTF.

The chain carries TRBV7-2 and TRBJ1-1; D is uncertain. Germline assignment: CDR1 SGHTA and CDR2 FQGNSA. The CDR3 extends over 15 amino acids. V lost 1 base to trimming and J lost 4 bases, with 13 bases between them. CDR3 DNA sequence: TGTGCCAGCAGCTTAGTCCCGGGGTTAAGCACTGAAGCTTTCTTT. This translates into CASSLVPGLSTEAFF. Filled out from reference TRBV7-2 and TRBJ1-1, the complete variable domain reads GAGVSQSPSNKVTEKGKDVELRCDPISGHTALYWYRQSLGQGLEFLIYFQGNSAPDKSGLPSDRFSAERTGGSVSTLTIQRTQQEDSAVYLCASSLVPGLSTEAFFGQGTRLTVV.

This chain uses TRBV19 with TRBJ1-5; no clear D. Germline lookup yields CDR1 LNHDA and CDR2 SQIVND (reference sequence). Trimming pared 3 bases from V and 0 bases from J, leaving 9 bases between. This CDR3 has 15 amino acids. The CDR3 loop is CASSMRLYSNQPQHF. For the CDR3, the DNA is TGTGCCAGTAGTATGCGGCTCTATAGCAATCAGCCCCAGCATTTT.

The rearrangement joins TRBV5-1 to TRBJ2-2; D is unresolved. The CDR3 consists of 13 residues. In germline, CDR1 is SGHRS, CDR2 YFSETQ. V lost 4 bases and J 4 bases, leaving 8 bases between the germline ends. CDR3: CASSPESTGELFF. DNA for the CDR3: TGCGCCAGCAGCCCCGAGAGCACCGGGGAGCTGTTTTTT.

This clone was detected only a few times. In DNA, the CDR3 is TGTGCCAGCAGCCGGGGACAGGGGGCCTCCTATAATTCACCCCTCCACTTT. Translated, it gives CASSRGQGASYNSPLHF. V is TRBV7-9 and J is TRBJ1-6; 12 bases are shared with TRBD1. The CDR3 contains 17 residues. CDR1 is SEHNR and CDR2 is FQNEAQ in the germline V gene (reference sequence). The junction had 2 bases not matched to a gene; V was cut back by 5 bases and J by 0 bases.

The genes are TRBV3-1 (or the pseudogene TRBV3-2) and TRBJ2-3, with TRBD2 matching over 8 bases. The CDR3 consists of 17 residues. The germline CDR1 and CDR2 sequences are LGHDT and YNNKEL (reference sequence). V was pared by 1 base and J by 6 bases, with 12 bases of the junction left unmatched. For the CDR3, the DNA is TGTGCCAGCAGCCAAGCCCCGGGACTAGGAACCTTGGATACGCAGTATTTT. This encodes CASSQAPGLGTLDTQYF.

The rearrangement uses TRBV7-2 and TRBJ2-7, with 15 positions matching TRBD2. The CDR3 is 15 residues long. Germline lookup yields CDR1 SGHTA and CDR2 FQGNSA. The V segment lost 4 bases and the J segment 6 bases; nucleotides outside the gene matches: 4. The CDR3 spells CASSWTSGRVSEQYF. DNA of the CDR3: TGTGCCAGCAGCTGGACTAGCGGGAGGGTAAGCGAGCAGTACTTC.

The V gene is TRBV6-5, the J gene TRBJ2-3; possibly TRBD1 for D (6 bases). Looked up from germline, CDR1 is MNHEY and CDR2 is SVGAGI. Trimming took off 1 base at V and 4 bases at J, with 15 bases between the two ends. The CDR3 contains 16 residues. The CDR3 spells CASSYLPRGPSDTQYF. The CDR3 region has the DNA TGTGCCAGCAGTTACTTGCCCAGGGGTCCTTCAGATACGCAGTATTTT.

This clone is medium-sized in the sample. The rearrangement uses TRBV9 and TRBJ2-1; a weak D match, TRBD1 (6 bases). Germline CDR1 is SGDLS and CDR2 is YYNGEE. V was shortened by 4 bases and J by 0 bases, with 11 bases between the two germline ends. This CDR3 is built from 15 residues. This CDR3 is CASSPQGNSYNEQFF. CDR3 DNA: TGTGCCAGCAGCCCTCAGGGGAACTCCTACAATGAGCAGTTCTTC.

In DNA, the CDR3 is TGTGCCAGCAGCTCGGACAGTGGAAATTTGAGGAATTCACCCCTCCACTTT. It codes for CASSSDSGNLRNSPLHF. This chain joins TRBV5-4 and TRBJ1-6, with D tentatively TRBD1 (6 bases). CDR3 length: 17 amino acids. V was clipped by 3 bases and J by 7 bases, with 20 bases between them. Germline CDR1 reads SGHNT; CDR2 reads YYREEE (reference sequence).

For this clone: Other nucleotide sequences in the sample specify the same CDR3. The chain carries TRBV2 and TRBJ2-3; D is unresolved. The CDR3 length is 14 residues. CDR1 is SNHLY and CDR2 is FYNNEI in the germline V gene. Trimming cost V 6 bases and J 0 bases, with 10 bases left between them. The CDR3: CASSESSSTDTQYF. The CDR3 nucleotides read TGTGCCAGCAGCGAATCTTCTAGCACAGATACGCAGTATTTT.

This clone was observed many times. The rearrangement uses TRBV3-1 (or the pseudogene TRBV3-2) and TRBJ2-2, with 7 bases fitting TRBD1. The CDR3 spans 15 residues. The trim removed 3 bases at V and 5 bases at J, leaving 6 bases unmatched. The germline CDR1 and CDR2 sequences are LGHDT and YNNKEL (reference sequence). This chain's CDR3 is CASSQPGGWTGELFF. The CDR3 nucleotides read TGTGCCAGCAGCCAGCCAGGGGGATGGACCGGGGAGCTGTTTTTT.

The chain combines TRBV18 with TRBJ1-4, with D perhaps matching TRBD1 (5 bases). Germline V CDR1 and CDR2: KGHSH, LQKENI. This CDR3 has 15 residues. Trimming took 2 bases from V and 5 from J, leaving 12 bases between them. The CDR3 spells CASSPNVPGNEKLFF. For the CDR3, the DNA is TGTGCCAGCTCACCAAATGTCCCAGGGAATGAAAAACTGTTTTTT.